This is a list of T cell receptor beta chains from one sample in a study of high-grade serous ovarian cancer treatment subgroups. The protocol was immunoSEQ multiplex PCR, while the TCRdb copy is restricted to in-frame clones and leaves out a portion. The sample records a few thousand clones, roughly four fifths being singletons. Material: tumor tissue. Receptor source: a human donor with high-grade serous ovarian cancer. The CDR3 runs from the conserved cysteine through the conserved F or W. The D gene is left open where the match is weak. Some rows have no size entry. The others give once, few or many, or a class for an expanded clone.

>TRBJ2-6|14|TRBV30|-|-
CASGGGDRANVLTF
TGTGCCTCCGGAGGCGGGGATCGGGCCAACGTCCTGACTTTC
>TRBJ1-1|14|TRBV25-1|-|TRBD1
CASRGGQSNTEAFF
TGTGCCAGCAGAGGGGGACAGAGCAACACTGAAGCTTTCTTT
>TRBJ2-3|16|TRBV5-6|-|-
CASSLVRDLSTDTQYF
TGTGCCAGCAGCCTAGTGCGGGACTTAAGCACAGATACGCAGTATTTT
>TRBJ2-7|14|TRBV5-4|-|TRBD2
CASSAGTSGYEQYF
TGTGCCAGCAGCGCCGGGACTAGCGGGTACGAGCAGTACTTC
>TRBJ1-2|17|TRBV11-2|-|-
CASSLGWRARGRYGYTF
TGTGCCAGCAGCTTAGGGTGGAGGGCACGGGGCCGCTATGGCTACACCTTC
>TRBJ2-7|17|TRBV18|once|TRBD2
CASSRTSGGAGSYEQYF
TGTGCCAGCTCAAGGACTAGCGGGGGGGCAGGATCCTACGAGCAGTACTTC
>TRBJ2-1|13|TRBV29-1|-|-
CSVVRPDYNEQFF
TGCAGCGTTGTCAGGCCAGACTACAATGAGCAGTTCTTC
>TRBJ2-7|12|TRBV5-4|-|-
CASSFGGYEQYF
TGTGCCAGCAGCTTTGGAGGGTACGAGCAGTACTTC
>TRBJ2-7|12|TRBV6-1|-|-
CASSELLYEQYF
TGTGCCAGCAGTGAATTGTTATACGAGCAGTACTTC
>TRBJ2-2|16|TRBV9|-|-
CASSTGTGRGFGELFF
TGTGCCAGCAGCACAGGGACCGGCCGGGGGTTCGGGGAGCTGTTTTTT
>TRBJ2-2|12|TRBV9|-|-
CASSSRTGELFF
TGTGCCAGCAGCTCCCGAACCGGGGAGCTGTTTTTT
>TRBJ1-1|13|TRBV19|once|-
CASRVGRGTEAFF
TGTGCCAGTAGGGTAGGGAGAGGCACTGAAGCTTTCTTT
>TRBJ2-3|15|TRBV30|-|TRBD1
CAWSVIDRGPDTQYF
TGTGCCTGGAGTGTAATCGACAGGGGGCCAGATACGCAGTATTTT
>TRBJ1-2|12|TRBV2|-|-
CASWDANYGYTF
TGTGCCAGCTGGGACGCTAACTATGGCTACACCTTC
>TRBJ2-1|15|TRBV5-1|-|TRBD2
CASSPEASGGDEQFF
TGCGCCAGCAGCCCTGAGGCTAGCGGGGGGGATGAGCAGTTCTTC
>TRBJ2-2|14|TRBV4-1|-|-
CASSQRENTGELFF
TGCGCCAGCAGCCAACGCGAAAACACCGGGGAGCTGTTTTTT
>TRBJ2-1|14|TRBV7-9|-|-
CASSLAPSWGEQFF
TGTGCCAGCAGCTTAGCCCCCTCGTGGGGTGAGCAGTTCTTC
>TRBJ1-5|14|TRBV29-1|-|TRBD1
CSVTGTGVDQPQHF
TGCAGCGTAACCGGGACAGGGGTCGATCAGCCCCAGCATTTT
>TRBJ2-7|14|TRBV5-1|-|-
CASSLDRGVNEQYF
TGTGCCAGCAGCTTGGATAGGGGGGTCAACGAGCAGTACTTC
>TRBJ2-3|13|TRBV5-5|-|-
CASSLAGADTQYF
TGTGCCAGCAGCTTGGCCGGTGCAGATACGCAGTATTTT
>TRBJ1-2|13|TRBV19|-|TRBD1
CASSSTGGYGYTF
TGTGCCAGTAGTTCTACAGGGGGCTATGGCTACACCTTC
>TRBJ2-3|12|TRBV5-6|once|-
CASTDSWHTQYF
TGTGCCAGCACGGACAGTTGGCATACGCAGTATTTT
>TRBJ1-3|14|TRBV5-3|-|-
CASSLGTNGNTIYF
TGTGCCAGCAGCTTGGGGACCAACGGAAACACCATATATTTT
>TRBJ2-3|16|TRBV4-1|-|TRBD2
CASSRTSGGAEDTQYF
TGCGCCAGCAGCCGGACTAGCGGGGGGGCCGAAGATACGCAGTATTTT
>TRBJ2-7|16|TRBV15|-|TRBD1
CATSSSHSGGPYEQYF
TGTGCCACCAGCAGTTCTCATTCAGGGGGTCCCTACGAGCAGTACTTC
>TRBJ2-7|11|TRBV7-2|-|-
CASSLYDEQYF
TGTGCCAGCAGCTTATATGACGAGCAGTACTTC
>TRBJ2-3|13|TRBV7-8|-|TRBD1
CACGQGERDTQYF
TGTGCCTGCGGACAGGGTGAGAGAGATACGCAGTATTTT
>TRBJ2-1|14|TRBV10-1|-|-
CASSEAGYYNEQFF
TGCGCCAGCAGTGAGGCGGGCTACTACAATGAGCAGTTCTTC
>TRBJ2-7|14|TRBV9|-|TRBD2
CASSLADSVYEQYF
TGTGCCAGCAGCCTAGCGGACTCCGTCTACGAGCAGTACTTC
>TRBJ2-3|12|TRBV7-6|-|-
CASSLVRDTQYF
TGTGCCAGCAGCTTAGTGAGGGACACGCAGTATTTT
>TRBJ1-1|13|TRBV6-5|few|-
CASSYSNRPEAFF
TGTGCCAGCAGTTACTCGAACCGACCTGAAGCTTTCTTT
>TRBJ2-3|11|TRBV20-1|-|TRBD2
CRAGDTDTQYF
TGCAGGGCGGGGGACACAGATACGCAGTATTTT
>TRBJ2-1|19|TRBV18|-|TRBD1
CASSPKLPMTQGRDNEQFF
TGTGCCAGCTCACCAAAGCTCCCTATGACACAGGGGCGGGACAATGAGCAGTTCTTC
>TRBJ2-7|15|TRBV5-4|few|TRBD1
CASSLGGQGGYEQYF
TGTGCCAGCAGCTTGGGAGGACAGGGCGGCTACGAGCAGTACTTC
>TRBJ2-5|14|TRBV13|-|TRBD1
CASSSTGTAETQYF
TGTGCCAGCAGCTCGACAGGGACGGCTGAGACCCAGTACTTC
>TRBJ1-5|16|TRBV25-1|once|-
CASSDIPSLGNQPQHF
TGTGCCAGCAGTGATATTCCTTCCCTTGGTAATCAGCCCCAGCATTTT
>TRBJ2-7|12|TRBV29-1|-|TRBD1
CSVRTGVYEQYF
TGCAGCGTTCGGACAGGGGTTTACGAGCAGTACTTC
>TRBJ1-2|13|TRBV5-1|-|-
CASSAEANYGYTF
TGCGCCAGCAGCGCGGAGGCTAACTATGGCTACACCTTC
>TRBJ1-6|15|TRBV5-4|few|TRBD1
CASSTRTTGPSPLHF
TGTGCCAGCAGCACCCGGACGACAGGGCCTTCACCCCTCCACTTT
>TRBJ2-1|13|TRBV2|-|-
CASSSDRRTRCFF
TGTGCCAGCAGTTCTGATCGACGGACCCGATGCTTCTTC
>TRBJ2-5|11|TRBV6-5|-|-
CASSASETQYF
TGTGCCAGCAGTGCATCGGAGACCCAGTACTTC
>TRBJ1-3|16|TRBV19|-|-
CAASLYRVTSGNTIYF
TGTGCCGCATCGCTATACAGGGTGACCTCTGGAAACACCATATATTTT
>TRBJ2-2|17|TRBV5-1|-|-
CASSLRPAGAEGGELFF
TGCGCCAGCAGCCTAAGGCCCGCAGGCGCGGAAGGGGGGGAGCTGTTTTTT
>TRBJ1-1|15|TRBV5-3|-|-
CARSASGTENTEAFF
TGTGCCAGAAGCGCCTCCGGGACGGAGAACACTGAAGCTTTCTTT
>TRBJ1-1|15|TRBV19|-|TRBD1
CASSMNLRGRTEAFF
TGTGCCAGTAGTATGAATCTCAGGGGGCGGACTGAAGCTTTCTTT
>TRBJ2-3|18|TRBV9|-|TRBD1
CASSGRQGHPFSTDTQYF
TGTGCCAGCAGCGGGCGACAGGGGCACCCGTTTAGCACAGATACGCAGTATTTT
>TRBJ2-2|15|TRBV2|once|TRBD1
CASSNRGLGTGELFF
TGTGCCAGCAGTAACAGGGGGCTGGGCACCGGGGAGCTGTTTTTT
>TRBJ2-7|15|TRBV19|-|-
CASMTGDGWGSEQYF
TGTGCCAGTATGACGGGGGACGGTTGGGGATCCGAGCAGTACTTC
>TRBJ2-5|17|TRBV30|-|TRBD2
CAWSVRGLAGGSETQYF
TGTGCCTGGAGTGTTCGGGGACTAGCGGGGGGGAGTGAGACCCAGTACTTC
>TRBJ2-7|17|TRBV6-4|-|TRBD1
CASSPEPGQGFSYEQYF
TGTGCCAGCAGCCCCGAACCGGGACAGGGTTTCTCCTACGAGCAGTACTTC
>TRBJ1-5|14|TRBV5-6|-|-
CASSFPGEGQPQHF
TGTGCCAGCAGCTTTCCAGGGGAAGGGCAGCCCCAGCATTTT
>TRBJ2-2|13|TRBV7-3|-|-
CASSPYPRGELFF
TGTGCCAGCAGCCCGTACCCTCGCGGGGAGCTGTTTTTT
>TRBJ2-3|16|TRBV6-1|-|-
CASSEAPGLGGDTQYF
TGTGCCAGCAGTGAAGCACCGGGACTTGGGGGGGATACGCAGTATTTT
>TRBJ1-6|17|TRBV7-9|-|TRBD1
CASSFNTPGQGSSPLHF
TGTGCCAGCAGCTTTAATACCCCGGGACAGGGTTCTTCACCCCTCCACTTT
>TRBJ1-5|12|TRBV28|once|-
CASSWGNQPQHF
TGTGCCAGCAGTTGGGGAAATCAGCCCCAGCATTTT
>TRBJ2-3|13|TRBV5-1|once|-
CASSLYGTDTQYF
TGCGCCAGCAGCTTGTACGGCACAGATACGCAGTATTTT
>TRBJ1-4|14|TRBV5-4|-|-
CASSAQGTPEKLFF
TGTGCCAGCAGTGCCCAGGGAACCCCCGAAAAACTGTTTTTT
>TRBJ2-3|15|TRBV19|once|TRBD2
CASSLTSEYTDTQYF
TGTGCCAGTAGTTTGACTAGCGAGTACACAGATACGCAGTATTTT
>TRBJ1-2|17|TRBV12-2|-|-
CASRFHSGDREHYGYTF
TGTGCAAGTCGCTTCCACTCAGGGGACAGGGAGCATTATGGCTACACCTTC
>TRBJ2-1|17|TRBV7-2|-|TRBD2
CASSLGFPGGAYNEQFF
TGTGCCAGCAGCTTAGGGTTCCCCGGGGGGGCCTACAATGAGCAGTTCTTC